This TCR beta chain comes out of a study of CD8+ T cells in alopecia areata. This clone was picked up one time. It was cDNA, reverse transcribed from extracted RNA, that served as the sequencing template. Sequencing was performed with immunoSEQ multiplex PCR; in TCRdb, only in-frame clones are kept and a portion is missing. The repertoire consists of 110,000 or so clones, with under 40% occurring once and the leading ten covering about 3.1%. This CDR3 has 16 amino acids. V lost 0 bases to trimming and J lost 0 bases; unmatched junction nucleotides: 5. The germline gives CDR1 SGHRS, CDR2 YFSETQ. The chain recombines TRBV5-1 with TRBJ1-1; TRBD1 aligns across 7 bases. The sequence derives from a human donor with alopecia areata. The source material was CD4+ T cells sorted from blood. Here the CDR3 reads CASSLEGQLMNTEAFF. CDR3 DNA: TGCGCCAGCAGCTTGGAGGGACAGCTCATGAACACTGAAGCTTTCTTT.